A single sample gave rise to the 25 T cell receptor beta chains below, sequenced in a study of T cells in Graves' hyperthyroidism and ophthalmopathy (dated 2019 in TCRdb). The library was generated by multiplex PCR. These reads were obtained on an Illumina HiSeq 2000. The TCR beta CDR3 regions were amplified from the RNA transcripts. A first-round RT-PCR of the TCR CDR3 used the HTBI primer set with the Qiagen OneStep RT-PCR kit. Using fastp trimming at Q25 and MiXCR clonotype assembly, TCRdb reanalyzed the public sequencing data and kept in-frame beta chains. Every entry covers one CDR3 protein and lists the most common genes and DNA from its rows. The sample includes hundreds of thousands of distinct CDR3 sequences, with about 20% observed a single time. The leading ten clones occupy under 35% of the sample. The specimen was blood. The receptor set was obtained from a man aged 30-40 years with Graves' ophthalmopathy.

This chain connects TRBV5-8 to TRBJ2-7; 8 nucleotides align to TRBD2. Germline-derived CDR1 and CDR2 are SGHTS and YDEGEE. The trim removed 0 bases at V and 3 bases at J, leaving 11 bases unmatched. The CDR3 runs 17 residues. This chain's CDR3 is CASSLGPGAGGRYEQYF. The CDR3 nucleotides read TGTGCCAGCAGCTTGGGCCCCGGGGCGGGAGGCCGCTACGAGCAGTACTTC.

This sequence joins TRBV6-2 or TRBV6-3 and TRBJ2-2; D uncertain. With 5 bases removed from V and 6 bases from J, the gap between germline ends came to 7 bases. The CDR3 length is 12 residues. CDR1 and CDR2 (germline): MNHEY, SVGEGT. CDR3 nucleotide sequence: TGTGCCAGCAGTCCTCTGGCCGGGGAGCTGTTTTTT. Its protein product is CASSPLAGELFF.

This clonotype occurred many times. CDR3 residues: CASSYSNKPDYGYTF. The CDR3, as DNA: TGTGCCAGCAGTTACTCGAACAAACCCGACTATGGCTACACCTTC. V is TRBV6-6 and J is TRBJ1-2; D gene uncertain. V was clipped by 0 bases and J by 3 bases, with 11 bases between them. Germline values: CDR1 MNHNY, CDR2 SVGAGI (reference sequence). CDR3 length: 15 residues.

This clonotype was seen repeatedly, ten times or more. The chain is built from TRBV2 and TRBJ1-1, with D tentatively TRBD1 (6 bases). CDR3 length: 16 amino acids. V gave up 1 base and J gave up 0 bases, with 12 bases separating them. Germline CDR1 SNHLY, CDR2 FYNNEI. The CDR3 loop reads CASSEVRQDMNTEAFF. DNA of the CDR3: TGTGCCAGCAGTGAAGTGCGACAGGACATGAACACTGAAGCTTTCTTT.

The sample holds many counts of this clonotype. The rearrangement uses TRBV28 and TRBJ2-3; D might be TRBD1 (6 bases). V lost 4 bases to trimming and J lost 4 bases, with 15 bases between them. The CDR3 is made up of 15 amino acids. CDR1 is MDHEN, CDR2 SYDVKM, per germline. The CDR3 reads CASSSPGQSPDTQYF. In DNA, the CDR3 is TGTGCCAGCAGTTCCCCCGGACAGTCCCCAGATACGCAGTATTTT. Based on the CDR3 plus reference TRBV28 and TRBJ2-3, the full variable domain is DVKVTQSSRYLVKRTGEKVFLECVQDMDHENMFWYRQDPGLGLRLIYFSYDVKMKEKGDIPEGYSVSREKKERFSLILESASTNQTSMYLCASSSPGQSPDTQYFGPGTRLTVL.

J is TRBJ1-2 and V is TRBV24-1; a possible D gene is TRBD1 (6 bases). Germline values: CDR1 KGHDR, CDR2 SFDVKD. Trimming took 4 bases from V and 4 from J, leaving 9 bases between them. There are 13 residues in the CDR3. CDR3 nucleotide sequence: TGTGCCACCAGTGAGGCAGGGGCCTATGGCTACACCTTC. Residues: CATSEAGAYGYTF.

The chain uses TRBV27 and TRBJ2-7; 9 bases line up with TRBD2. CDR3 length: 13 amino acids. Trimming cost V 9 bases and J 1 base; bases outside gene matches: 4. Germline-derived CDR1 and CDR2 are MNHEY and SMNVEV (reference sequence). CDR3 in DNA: TGTGCCAGTCCGACTAGCGGTTCCTACGAGCAGTACTTC. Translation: CASPTSGSYEQYF.

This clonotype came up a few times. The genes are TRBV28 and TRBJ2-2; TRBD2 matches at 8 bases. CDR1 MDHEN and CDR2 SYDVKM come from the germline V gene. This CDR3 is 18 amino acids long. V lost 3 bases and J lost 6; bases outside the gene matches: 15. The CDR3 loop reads CASSLVGSAGARAGELFF. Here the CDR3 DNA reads TGTGCCAGCAGTTTGGTGGGGTCAGCGGGAGCGAGGGCCGGGGAGCTGTTTTTT.

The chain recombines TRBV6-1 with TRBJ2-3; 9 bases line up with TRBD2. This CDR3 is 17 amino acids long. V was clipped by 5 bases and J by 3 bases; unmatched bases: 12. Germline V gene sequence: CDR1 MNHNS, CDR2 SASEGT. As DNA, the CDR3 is TGTGCCAGCAGTCCTCTGGGGGGTAGCGGGAGAACAGATACGCAGTATTTT. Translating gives CASSPLGGSGRTDTQYF.

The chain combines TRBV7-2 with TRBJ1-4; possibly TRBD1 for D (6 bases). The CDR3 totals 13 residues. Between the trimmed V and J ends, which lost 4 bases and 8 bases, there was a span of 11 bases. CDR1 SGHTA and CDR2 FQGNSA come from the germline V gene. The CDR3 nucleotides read TGTGCCAGCAGCTACAGGGTTAGGGAAAAACTGTTTTTT. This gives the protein CASSYRVREKLFF.

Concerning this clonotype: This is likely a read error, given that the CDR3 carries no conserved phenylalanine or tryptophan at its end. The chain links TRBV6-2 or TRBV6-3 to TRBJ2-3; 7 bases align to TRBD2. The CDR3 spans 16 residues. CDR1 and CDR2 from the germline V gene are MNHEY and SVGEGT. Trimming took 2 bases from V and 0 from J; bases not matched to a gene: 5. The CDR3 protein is CASSYGRGWSTDTQYS. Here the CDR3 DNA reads TGTGCCAGCAGTTACGGGAGGGGATGGAGCACAGATACGCAGTATTCT.

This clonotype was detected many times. CDR3 region: CAWVAGGPYNEQFF. CDR3 DNA: TGTGCCTGGGTAGCGGGAGGACCGTACAATGAGCAGTTCTTC. This chain uses TRBV30 with TRBJ2-1, with 10 nucleotides matching TRBD2. CDR3 size: 14 residues. J was trimmed by 4 bases and V by 5 bases; bases with no gene match: 5. In germline, CDR1 is GTSNPN, CDR2 SVGIG (reference sequence).

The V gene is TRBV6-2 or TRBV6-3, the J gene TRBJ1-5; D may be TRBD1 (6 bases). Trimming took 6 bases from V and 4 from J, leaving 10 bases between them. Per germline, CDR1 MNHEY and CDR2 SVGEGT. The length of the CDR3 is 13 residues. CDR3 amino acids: CASRSDRNQPQHF. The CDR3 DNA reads TGTGCCAGCAGGTCAGACAGGAATCAGCCCCAGCATTTT.

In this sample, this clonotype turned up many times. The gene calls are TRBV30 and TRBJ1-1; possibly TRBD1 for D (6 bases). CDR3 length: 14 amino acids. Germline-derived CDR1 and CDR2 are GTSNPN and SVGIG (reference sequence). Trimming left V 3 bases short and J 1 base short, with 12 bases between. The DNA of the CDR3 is TGTGCCTGGAGGTGGACAGTGGCGAACACTGAAGCTTTCTTT. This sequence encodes CAWRWTVANTEAFF.

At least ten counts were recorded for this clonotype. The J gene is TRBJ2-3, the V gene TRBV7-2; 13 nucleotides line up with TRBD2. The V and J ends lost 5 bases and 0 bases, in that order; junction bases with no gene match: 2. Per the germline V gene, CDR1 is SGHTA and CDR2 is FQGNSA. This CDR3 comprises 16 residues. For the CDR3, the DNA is TGTGCCAGCAGCCTGGGACTAGCGGGGAGCACAGATACGCAGTATTTT. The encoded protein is CASSLGLAGSTDTQYF.

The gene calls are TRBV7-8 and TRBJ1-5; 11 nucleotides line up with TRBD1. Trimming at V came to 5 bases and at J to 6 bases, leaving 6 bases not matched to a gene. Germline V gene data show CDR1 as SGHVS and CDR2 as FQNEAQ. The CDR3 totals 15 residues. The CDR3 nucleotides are TGTGCCAGCAGCGAAGGACAGGGGGCGTTTCAGCCCCAGCATTTT. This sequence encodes CASSEGQGAFQPQHF.

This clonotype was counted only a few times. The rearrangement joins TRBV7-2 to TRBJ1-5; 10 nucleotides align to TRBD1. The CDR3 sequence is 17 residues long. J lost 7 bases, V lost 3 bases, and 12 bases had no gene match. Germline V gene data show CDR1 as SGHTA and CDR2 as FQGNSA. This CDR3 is CASSFGGTGAATQPQHF. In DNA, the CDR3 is TGTGCCAGCAGCTTCGGAGGGACAGGGGCCGCGACACAGCCCCAGCATTTT.

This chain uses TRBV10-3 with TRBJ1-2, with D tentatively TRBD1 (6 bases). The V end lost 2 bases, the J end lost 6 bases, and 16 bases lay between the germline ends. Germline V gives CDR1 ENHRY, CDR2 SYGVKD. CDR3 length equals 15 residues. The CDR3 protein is CAISERTVPADGYTF. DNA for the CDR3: TGTGCCATCAGTGAGAGGACAGTCCCCGCCGATGGCTACACCTTC.

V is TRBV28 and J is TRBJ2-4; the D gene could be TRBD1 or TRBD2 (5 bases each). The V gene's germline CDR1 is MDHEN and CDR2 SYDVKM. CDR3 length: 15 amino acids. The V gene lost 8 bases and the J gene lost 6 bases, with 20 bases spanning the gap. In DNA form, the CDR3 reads TGTGCCAGCCGCATTGGGACCAGTGAGAGAAACATTCAGTACTTC. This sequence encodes CASRIGTSERNIQYF.

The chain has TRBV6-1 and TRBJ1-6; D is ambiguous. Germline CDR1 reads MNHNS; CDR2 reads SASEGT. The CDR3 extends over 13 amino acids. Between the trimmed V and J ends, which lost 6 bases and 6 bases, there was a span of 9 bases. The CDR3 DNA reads TGTGCCAGCAGCTTCGGGAGTAATTCACCCCTCCACTTT. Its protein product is CASSFGSNSPLHF.

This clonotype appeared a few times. The CDR3 sequence: CASSQDLRGHSGANVLTF. Here the CDR3 DNA reads TGCGCCAGCAGCCAAGATCTCAGGGGGCACTCTGGGGCCAACGTCCTGACTTTC. V and J are TRBV4-3 and TRBJ2-6; 8 positions agree with TRBD1. CDR1 is LGHNA and CDR2 is YSLEER in the germline V gene. The CDR3 sequence is 18 residues long. Germline trimming cut 0 bases from V and 0 bases from J; bases unmatched to any gene: 4.

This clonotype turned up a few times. This chain's CDR3 is CASKRDRVKNEQYF. DNA for the CDR3: TGTGCCAGCAAGAGGGACAGGGTGAAAAACGAGCAGTACTTC. J is TRBJ2-7 and V is TRBV6-1, with TRBD1 matching over 9 bases. The CDR3 extends over 14 amino acids. The germline V gene has CDR1 MNHNS and CDR2 SASEGT. The ends lost 7 bases at V and 5 bases at J; junction bases unmatched: 9.

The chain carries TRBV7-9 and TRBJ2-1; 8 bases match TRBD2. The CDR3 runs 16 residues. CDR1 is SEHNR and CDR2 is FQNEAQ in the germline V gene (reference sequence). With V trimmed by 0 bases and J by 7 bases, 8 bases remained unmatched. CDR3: CASSLAPVTSENEQFF. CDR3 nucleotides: TGTGCCAGCAGCTTAGCCCCCGTGACTAGCGAGAATGAGCAGTTCTTC.

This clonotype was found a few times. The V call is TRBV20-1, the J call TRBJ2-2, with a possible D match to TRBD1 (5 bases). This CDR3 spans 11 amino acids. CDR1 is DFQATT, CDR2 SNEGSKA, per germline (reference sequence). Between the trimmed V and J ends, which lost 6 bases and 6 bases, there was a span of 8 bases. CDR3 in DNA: TGCAGTGCGCAAGGGGCCGGGGAGCTGTTTTTT. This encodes CSAQGAGELFF.

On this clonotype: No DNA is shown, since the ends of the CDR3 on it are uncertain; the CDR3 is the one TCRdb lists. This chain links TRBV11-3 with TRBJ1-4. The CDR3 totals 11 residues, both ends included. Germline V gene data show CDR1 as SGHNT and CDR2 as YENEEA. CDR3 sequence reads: CASGGVKNCFF.